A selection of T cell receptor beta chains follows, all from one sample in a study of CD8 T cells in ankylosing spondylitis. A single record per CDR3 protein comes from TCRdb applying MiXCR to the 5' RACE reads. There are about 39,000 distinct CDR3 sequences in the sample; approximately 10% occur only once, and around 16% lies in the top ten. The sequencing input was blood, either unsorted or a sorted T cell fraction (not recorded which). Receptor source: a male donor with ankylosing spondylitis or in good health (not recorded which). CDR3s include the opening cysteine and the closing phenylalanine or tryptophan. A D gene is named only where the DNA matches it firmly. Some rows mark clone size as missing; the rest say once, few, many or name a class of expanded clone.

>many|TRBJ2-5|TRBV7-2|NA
TGTGCCAGCACCGGGGGCGGGAGTTGGGAGACCCAGTACTTC
CASTGGGSWETQYF
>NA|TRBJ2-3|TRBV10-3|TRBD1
TGTGCCATCAGTACAGGGGCTGCAGATACGCAGTATTTT
CAISTGAADTQYF
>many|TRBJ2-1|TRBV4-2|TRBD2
TGTGCCAGCAGCCAAGATCAAGGTAGCGGGAGGGCCGGTGAGCAGTTCTTC
CASSQDQGSGRAGEQFF
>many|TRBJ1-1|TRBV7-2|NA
TGTGCCAGCAGCTTTCCGGGGTCCGGCCGGGGCACTGAAGCTTTCTTT
CASSFPGSGRGTEAFF
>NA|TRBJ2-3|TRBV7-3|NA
TGTGCCAGCAGCTTAACGCATTCAGATACGCAGTATTTT
CASSLTHSDTQYF
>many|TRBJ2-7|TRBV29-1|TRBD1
TGCAGCGTTGGGGACAGCACCTACGAGCAGTACTTC
CSVGDSTYEQYF
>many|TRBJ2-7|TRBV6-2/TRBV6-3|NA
TGTGCCAGCAGGAGAGCGGGACAAAATTACGAGCAGTACTTC
CASRRAGQNYEQYF
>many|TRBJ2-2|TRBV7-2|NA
TGTGCCAGCAGCTTAGATTTCTCCGGGGAGCTGTTTTTT
CASSLDFSGELFF
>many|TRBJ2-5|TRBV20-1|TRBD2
TGCAGTGCTAGACCTAGGGGAGGGGCGGGAGGGCCCTTCGGGGAGACCCAGTACTTC
CSARPRGGAGGPFGETQYF
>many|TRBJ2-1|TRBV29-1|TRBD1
TGCAGCGTTGCGGGGCAGGGGGCACGCAATGAGCAGTTCTTC
CSVAGQGARNEQFF
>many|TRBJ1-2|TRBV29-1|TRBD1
TGCAGCGTTGAGGACAGGGGTGTCGGAGACTATGGCTACACCTTC
CSVEDRGVGDYGYTF
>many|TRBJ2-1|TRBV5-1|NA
TGCGCCAGCAGCGGACTTAGCGGCCCCACGTTGGATGAGCAGTTCTTC
CASSGLSGPTLDEQFF
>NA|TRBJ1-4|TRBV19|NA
TGTGCCAGTAGCACCAAAGGGGCAGGCAGAAATGAAAAACTGTTTTTT
CASSTKGAGRNEKLFF
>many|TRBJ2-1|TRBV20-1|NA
TGCAGTGCTAGAGATCGGGCAGGGCTGTACAATGAGCAGTTCTTC
CSARDRAGLYNEQFF
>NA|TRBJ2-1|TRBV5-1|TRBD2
TGCGCCAGCAGCTTGGTGCTAGCGGGAGGGCTTGGCTACAATGAGCAGTTCTTC
CASSLVLAGGLGYNEQFF
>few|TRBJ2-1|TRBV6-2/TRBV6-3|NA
TGTGCCAGCAGTTACTCCTTGAGCTCCTACAATGAGCAGTTCTTC
CASSYSLSSYNEQFF
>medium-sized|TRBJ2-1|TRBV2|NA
TGTGCCAGCAGCCTAGCGAGCCTCTCCTACAATGAGCAGTTCTTC
CASSLASLSYNEQFF
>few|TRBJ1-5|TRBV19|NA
TGTGCCAGTAGTATATCGTCATGGATGGATCAGCCCCAGCATTTT
CASSISSWMDQPQHF
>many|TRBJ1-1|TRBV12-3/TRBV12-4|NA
TGTGCCAGCAGTTTACCAGGGTCGAACACTGAAGCTTTCTTT
CASSLPGSNTEAFF
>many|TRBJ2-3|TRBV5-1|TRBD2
TGCGCCAGCAGCACGGGACTAGCGACAGATACGCAGTATTTT
CASSTGLATDTQYF
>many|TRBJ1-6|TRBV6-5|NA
TGTGCCAGCAGTTACTCCGGGACGGTAGAACCCCTCCACTTT
CASSYSGTVEPLHF
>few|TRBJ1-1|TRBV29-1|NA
TGCAGCGTTGAATTCTCGGGGGGGAACACTGAAGCTTTCTTT
CSVEFSGGNTEAFF
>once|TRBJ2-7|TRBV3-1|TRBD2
TGTGCCAGCAGCCACAGGCGGGAGGGCTACGAGCAGTACTTC
CASSHRREGYEQYF